A selection of T cell receptor beta chains follows, all from one sample in a study of blood T cell repertoires in COVID-19. Only in-frame clones appear in the TCRdb table, and some are missing; sequencing was by immunoSEQ multiplex PCR. This sample has roughly 220,000 clones, with around 81% found just once. The source material was PBMCs or T cells enriched from blood (not recorded which). Receptors were obtained from a man aged 30 to 39 with acute COVID-19. CDR3s include the opening cysteine and the closing phenylalanine or tryptophan. The order of the fields is J gene, V gene, CDR3 protein.

TRBJ2-2 TRBV9 CASSVDPAGGPVGELFF
TRBJ1-2 TRBV28 CASGSGDRGLIGTF
TRBJ2-7 TRBV6-5 CASSLSGISYEQYF
TRBJ2-3 TRBV11-3 CASSSGGPTDTQYF
TRBJ1-2 TRBV28 CASTGGGRDYGYTF
TRBJ1-2 TRBV27 CASSKQGVDYGYTF
TRBJ2-3 TRBV5-1 CASSSRGVNTDTQYF
TRBJ2-7 TRBV11-3 CASSSTGGSYEQYF
TRBJ2-1 TRBV4-2 CASSQVTGLAGLRLNEQFF
TRBJ2-1 TRBV30 CAWWGGGTPWYNEQFF
TRBJ1-1 TRBV6-5 CASSYSFIGMNTEAFF
TRBJ1-1 TRBV19 CASSQGGTEAFF
TRBJ1-2 TRBV19 CASSMRENYGYTF
TRBJ2-2 TRBV7-6 CASSSTLTGGFIGELFF
TRBJ1-3 TRBV5-1 CASSLGQVGNTIYF
TRBJ1-2 TRBV5-1 CASSQDTGFLGGYTF
TRBJ1-2 TRBV9 CASSPWTPNYGYTF
TRBJ1-1 TRBV3-1/TRBV3-2 CASSQDRGRGEAFF
TRBJ1-1 TRBV10-1 CASSESYPVSTEAFF
TRBJ1-1 TRBV19 CASSIGARSNTEAFF
TRBJ2-1 TRBV3-1/TRBV3-2 CASTPRRGQGVTYNEQFF
TRBJ2-5 TRBV5-1 CASSPQAGDQETQYF
TRBJ1-2 TRBV10-2 CASRREQASSGYTF
TRBJ1-5 TRBV19 CASTLSQGWVNQPQHF
TRBJ1-2 TRBV7-3 CASSPAQISNYGYTF
TRBJ1-2 TRBV5-1 CASSLGGQGALGYTF